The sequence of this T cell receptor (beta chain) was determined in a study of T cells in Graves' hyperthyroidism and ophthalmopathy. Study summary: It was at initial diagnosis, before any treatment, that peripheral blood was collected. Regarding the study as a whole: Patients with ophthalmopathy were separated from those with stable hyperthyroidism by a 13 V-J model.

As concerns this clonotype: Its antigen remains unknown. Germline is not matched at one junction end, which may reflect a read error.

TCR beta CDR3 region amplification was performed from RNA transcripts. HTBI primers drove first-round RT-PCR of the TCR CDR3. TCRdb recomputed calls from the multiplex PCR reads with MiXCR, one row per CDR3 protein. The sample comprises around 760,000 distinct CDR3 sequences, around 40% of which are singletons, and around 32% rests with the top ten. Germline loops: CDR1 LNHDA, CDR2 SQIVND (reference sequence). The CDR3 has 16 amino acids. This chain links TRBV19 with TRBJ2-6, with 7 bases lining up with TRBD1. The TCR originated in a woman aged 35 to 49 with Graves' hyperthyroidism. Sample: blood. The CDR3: CASLRTGASGANVPTF. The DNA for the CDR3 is TGTGCCAGTCTGAGGACAGGAGCATCTGGGGCCAACGTCCCGACTTTC.